Reported below is one T cell receptor (beta chain). The germline gives CDR1 GTSNPN, CDR2 SVGIG (reference sequence). The V segment lost 8 bases and the J segment 4 bases; nucleotides outside the gene matches: 14. The CDR3 length is 15 residues. As processed by the authors: Amplified reference gene primers provided the basis for estimating nucleated cell counts. Clones were sequenced by immunoSEQ multiplex PCR, and TCRdb holds only the in-frame ones, with some missing. V and J calls and clone size are given by that table; D and trimming were obtained from the DNA. The sample holds 100,000 to 150,000 clones, around 81% seen once. The data were obtained in a study of blood T cell repertoires in COVID-19. Turning to the study itself: Sites in the United States, Italy and Spain provided acute and convalescent COVID-19 samples. The analysed material was cDNA or gDNA that came from T cells, B-cell-depleted T cells, or PBMCs.

The specimen was peripheral blood. The chain links TRBV30 to TRBJ1-2; 9 bases match TRBD1. This TCR came from a woman in her sixties with active or convalescent COVID-19. This CDR3 reads CARSWGGQGSYGYTF. The CDR3, as DNA: TGTGCCCGCTCATGGGGGGGACAGGGAAGCTATGGCTACACCTTC. Together with reference TRBV30 and TRBJ1-2, the CDR3 gives the full variable domain: SQTIHQWPATLVQPVGSPLSLECTVEGTSNPNLYWYRQAAGRGLQLLFYSVGIGQISSEVPQNLSASRPQDRQFILSSKKLLLSDSGFYLCARSWGGQGSYGYTFGSGTRLTVV.